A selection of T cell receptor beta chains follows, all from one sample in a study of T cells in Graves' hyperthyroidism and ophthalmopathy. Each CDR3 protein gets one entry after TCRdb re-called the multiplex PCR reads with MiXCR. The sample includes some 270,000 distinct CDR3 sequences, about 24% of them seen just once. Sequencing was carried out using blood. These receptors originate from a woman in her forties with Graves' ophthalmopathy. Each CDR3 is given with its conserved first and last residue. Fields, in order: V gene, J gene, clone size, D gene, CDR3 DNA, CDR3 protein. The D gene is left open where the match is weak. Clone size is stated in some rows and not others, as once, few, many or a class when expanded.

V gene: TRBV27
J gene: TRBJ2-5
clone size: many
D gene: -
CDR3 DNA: TGTGCCAGCAGAGCCCGGGCCCTCCAAGAGACCCAGTACTTC
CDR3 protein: CASRARALQETQYF

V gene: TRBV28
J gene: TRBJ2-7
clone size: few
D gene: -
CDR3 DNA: TGTGCCAGCAGTTTTGAACGAGGGGCCGCCTACGAGCAGTACTTC
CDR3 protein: CASSFERGAAYEQYF

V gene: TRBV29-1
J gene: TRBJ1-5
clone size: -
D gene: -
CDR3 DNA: TGCAGCGTTGGCACGAGCGCCGGCAATCAGCCCCAGCATTTT
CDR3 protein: CSVGTSAGNQPQHF

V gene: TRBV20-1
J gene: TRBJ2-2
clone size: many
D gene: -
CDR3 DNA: TGCAGTGAGAGCACCGGGGAGCTGTTTTTT
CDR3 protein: CSESTGELFF

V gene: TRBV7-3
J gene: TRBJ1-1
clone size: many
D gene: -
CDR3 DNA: TGTGCCAGCAGCAAAACAGGGAACACTGAAGCTTTCTTT
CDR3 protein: CASSKTGNTEAFF

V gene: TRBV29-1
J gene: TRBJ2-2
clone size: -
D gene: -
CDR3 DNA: TGCAGCGTTTGGCAGGGTGTGGCCGGGGAGCTGTTTTTT
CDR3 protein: CSVWQGVAGELFF

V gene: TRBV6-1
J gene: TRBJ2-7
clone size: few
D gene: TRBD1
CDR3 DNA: TGTGCCAGCAGTGAAGCCGACAGGGGACCTTCCCATTACGAGCAGTACTTC
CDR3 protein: CASSEADRGPSHYEQYF

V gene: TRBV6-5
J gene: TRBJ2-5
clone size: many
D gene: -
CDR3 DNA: TGTGCCAGCAGTCCGGGATACAGGGACGCAGAGACCCAGTACTTC
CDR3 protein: CASSPGYRDAETQYF

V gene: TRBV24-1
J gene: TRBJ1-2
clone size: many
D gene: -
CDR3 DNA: TGTGCCACCAGTGATTCAGGGTGGGATGGCTACACCTTC
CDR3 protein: CATSDSGWDGYTF

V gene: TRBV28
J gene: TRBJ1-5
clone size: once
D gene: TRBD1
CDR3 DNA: TGTGCCAGCAGTGCACAGGGGGCGGGAGGTCAGCCCCAGCATTTT
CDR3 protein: CASSAQGAGGQPQHF

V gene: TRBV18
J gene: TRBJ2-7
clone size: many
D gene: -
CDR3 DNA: TGTGCCAGCTCACCACGAGGACAAAAAGGCTACGAGCAGTACTTC
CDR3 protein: CASSPRGQKGYEQYF

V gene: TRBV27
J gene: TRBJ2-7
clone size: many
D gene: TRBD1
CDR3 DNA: TGTGCCAGCAGTTTCTACCAGGGACAGTCCTACGAGCAGTACTTC
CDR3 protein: CASSFYQGQSYEQYF

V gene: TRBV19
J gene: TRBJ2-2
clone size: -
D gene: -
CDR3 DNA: TGTGCCACCTGCTGGGGGAGCACCGGGGAGCTGTTTTTT
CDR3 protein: CATCWGSTGELFF

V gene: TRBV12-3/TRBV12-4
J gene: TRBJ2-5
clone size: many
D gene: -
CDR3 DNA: TGTGCCAGCAGTTTAAACCAGGGGGAGACCCAGTACTTC
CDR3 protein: CASSLNQGETQYF

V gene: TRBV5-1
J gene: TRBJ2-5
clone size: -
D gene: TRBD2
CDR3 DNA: TGCGCCAGCAGCCCGCGGGACTACCTATACGAGACCCAGTACTTC
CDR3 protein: CASSPRDYLYETQYF

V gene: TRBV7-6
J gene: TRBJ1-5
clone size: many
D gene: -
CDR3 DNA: TGTGCCAGCAGCTTAGTTAGTGGGGAGCCCCAGCATTTT
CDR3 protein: CASSLVSGEPQHF

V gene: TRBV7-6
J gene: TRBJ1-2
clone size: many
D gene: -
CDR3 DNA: TGTGCCAGCAGCTTAGCGACAAAGTTAGCTAACTATGGCTACACCTTC
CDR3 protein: CASSLATKLANYGYTF

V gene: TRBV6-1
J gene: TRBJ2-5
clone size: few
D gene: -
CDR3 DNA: TGTGCCAGCAGTGAAGCTGGTAGCCCTGAGACCCAGTACTTC
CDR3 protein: CASSEAGSPETQYF

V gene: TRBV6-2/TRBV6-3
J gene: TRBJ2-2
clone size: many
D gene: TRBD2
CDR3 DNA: TGTGCCAGCAGTTACTCGTTTCTAGCGGGAGCCCCGGGCACCGGGGAGCTGTTTTTT
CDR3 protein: CASSYSFLAGAPGTGELFF

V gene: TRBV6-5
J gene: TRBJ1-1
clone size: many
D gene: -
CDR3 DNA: TGTGCCAGCAGCCTTGGGGCAGGGGATCTCAAGGCTTTCTTT
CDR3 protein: CASSLGAGDLKAFF

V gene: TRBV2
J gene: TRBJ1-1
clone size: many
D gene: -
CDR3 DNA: TGTGCCAGCATTGAGCTGAAGTGGGAGAACACTGAAGCTTTCTTT
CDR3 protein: CASIELKWENTEAFF

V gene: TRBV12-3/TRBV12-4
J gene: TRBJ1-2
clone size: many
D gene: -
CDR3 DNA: TGTGCCAGCAGCACAGGCAACTATGGCTACACCTTC
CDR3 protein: CASSTGNYGYTF

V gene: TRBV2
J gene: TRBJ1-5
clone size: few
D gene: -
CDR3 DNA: TGTGCCAGCAGGATGGACAGCGATCAGCCCCAGCTTTTT
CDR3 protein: CASRMDSDQPQLF

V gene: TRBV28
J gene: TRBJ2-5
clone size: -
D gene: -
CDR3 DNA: TGTGCCAGCAGCTCTAGAGGGACCCAGTACTTC
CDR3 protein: CASSSRGTQYF

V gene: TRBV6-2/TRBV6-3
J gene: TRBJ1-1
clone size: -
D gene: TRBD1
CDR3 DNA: TGTGCCAGCAGTACACGGACAGGGGGCACTGAAGCTTTCTTT
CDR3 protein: CASSTRTGGTEAFF

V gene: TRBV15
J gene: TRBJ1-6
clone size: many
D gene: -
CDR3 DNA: TGTGCCACCAGCAGCGAGGGTTCTAATTCACCCCTCCACTTT
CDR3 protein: CATSSEGSNSPLHF

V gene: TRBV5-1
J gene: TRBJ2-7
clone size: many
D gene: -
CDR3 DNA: TGCGCCAGCAGCTTGGGGGCTACACCCCCCTACGAGCAGTACTTC
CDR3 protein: CASSLGATPPYEQYF

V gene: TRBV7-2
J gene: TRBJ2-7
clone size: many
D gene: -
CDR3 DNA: -
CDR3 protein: CASSLFLSDSSSEQYF

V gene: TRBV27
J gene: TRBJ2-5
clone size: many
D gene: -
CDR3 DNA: TGTGCCAGCAGTTTGTCTCCACCCGGACAGCTTCGGGCCCAGTACTTC
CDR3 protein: CASSLSPPGQLRAQYF

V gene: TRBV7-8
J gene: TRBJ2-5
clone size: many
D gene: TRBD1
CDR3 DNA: TGTGCCGAGGGGGCGGAGACCCAGTACTTC
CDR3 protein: CAEGAETQYF

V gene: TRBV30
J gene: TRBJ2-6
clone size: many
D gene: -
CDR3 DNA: TGTGCCTTCCCCCCGGCTGGGGCCAACGTCCTGACTTTC
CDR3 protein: CAFPPAGANVLTF

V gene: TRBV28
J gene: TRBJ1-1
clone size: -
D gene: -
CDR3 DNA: TGTGCCAGCACGGAGGGGAGCACTGAAGCTTTCTTT
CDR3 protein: CASTEGSTEAFF

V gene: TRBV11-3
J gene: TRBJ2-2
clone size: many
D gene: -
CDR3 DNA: TGTGCCAGCAGCTTGTCAAGTTTGGGGGAGCTGTTTTTT
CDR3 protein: CASSLSSLGELFF

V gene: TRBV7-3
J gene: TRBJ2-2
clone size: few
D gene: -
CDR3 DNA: TGTGCCAGCAGCCCCCCCGGTATTCGTGCCGGGGAGCTGTTTTTT
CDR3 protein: CASSPPGIRAGELFF

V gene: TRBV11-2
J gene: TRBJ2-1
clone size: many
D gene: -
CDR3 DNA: TGTGCCAGCAGCCCAGAGCGGGACCCAGGGGGTGAGCAGTTCTTC
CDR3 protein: CASSPERDPGGEQFF

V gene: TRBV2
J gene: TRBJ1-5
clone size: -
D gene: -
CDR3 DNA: TGTGCCAGCATCAGGACTGCAGGGTTAGGTCAGCCCCAGCATTTT
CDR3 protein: CASIRTAGLGQPQHF

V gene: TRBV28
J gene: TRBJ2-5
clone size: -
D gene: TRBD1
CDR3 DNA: TGTGCCAGCAGAAGAGGGGGCGACGAGACCCAGTACTTC
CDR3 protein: CASRRGGDETQYF

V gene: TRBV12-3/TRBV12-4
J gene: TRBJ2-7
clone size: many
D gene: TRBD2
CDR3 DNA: TGTGCCAGCAGTTTTTCCCCGGGAGGGAGCTCCTACGAGCAGTACTTC
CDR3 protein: CASSFSPGGSSYEQYF

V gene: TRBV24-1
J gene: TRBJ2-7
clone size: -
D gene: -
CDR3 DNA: TGTGCCAGCAGTGATATAGGGCTAGCGACGTACGAGCAGTACTTC
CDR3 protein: CASSDIGLATYEQYF

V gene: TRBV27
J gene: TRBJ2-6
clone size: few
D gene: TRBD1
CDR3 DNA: TGTGCCAGCAGTTTTTCTGGGACAGCAAGCTCTGGGGCCAACGTCCTGACTTTC
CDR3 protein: CASSFSGTASSGANVLTF

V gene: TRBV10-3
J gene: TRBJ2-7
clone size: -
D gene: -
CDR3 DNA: TGTGCCATCAGCTACTCCGAAAGGGACGAGCAGTACTTC
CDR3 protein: CAISYSERDEQYF

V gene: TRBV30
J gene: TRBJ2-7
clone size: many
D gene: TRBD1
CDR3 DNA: TGTGCCTGGACCATAAGGGCGGACAGGGGTACCGACGAGCAGTACTTC
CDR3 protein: CAWTIRADRGTDEQYF

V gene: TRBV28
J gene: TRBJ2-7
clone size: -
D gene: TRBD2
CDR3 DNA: TGTGCCAGCACCCCGACTAGCGAGTACGAGCAGTACTTC
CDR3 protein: CASTPTSEYEQYF

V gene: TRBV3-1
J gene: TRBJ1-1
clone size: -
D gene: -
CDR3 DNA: TGTGCCAGCCGCCCGACGGGAGGTGTGACTGAAGCTTTCTTT
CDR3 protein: CASRPTGGVTEAFF

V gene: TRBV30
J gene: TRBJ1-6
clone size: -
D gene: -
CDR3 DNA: TGTGCCTGGAGTTTAGCTGATAATTCACCCCTCCACTTT
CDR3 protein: CAWSLADNSPLHF

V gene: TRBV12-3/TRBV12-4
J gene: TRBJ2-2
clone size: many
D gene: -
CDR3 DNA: TGTGCCAGCAGTTTAGACAGGGCGGGGACGAACACCGGGGAGCTGTTTTTT
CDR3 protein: CASSLDRAGTNTGELFF

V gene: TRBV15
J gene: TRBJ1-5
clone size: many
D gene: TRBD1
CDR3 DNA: TGTGCCACCAGCAGACAGGGGGGTAGCAATCAGCCCCAGCATTTT
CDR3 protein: CATSRQGGSNQPQHF

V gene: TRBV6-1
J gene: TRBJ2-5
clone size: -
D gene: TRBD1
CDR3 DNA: TGTGCCAGCAGTGAGCACAGGGGGCGGACAGAGACCCAGTACTTC
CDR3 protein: CASSEHRGRTETQYF

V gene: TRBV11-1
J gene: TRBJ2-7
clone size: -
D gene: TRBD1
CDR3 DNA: TGTGCCAGCAGCTGGACAGGGGGAAGTCGAGTATACGAGCAGTACTTC
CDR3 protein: CASSWTGGSRVYEQYF

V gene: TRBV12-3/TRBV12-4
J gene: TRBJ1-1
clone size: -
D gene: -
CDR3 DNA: TGTGCCAGCACTTTACCGGGCACTGAAGCTTCCTTT
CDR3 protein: CASTLPGTEASF